This entry concerns a single T cell receptor (beta chain). Its antigen is unknown. Germline CDR1 is SGHTA and CDR2 is FQGNSA. After removal of 3 bases from V and 2 bases from J, the junction contained 7 bases not matched to a gene. CDR3 size: 16 residues. The TCR beta CDR3 regions underwent amplification from RNA transcripts. First-round RT-PCR employed HTBI primers, with a second-round multiplex PCR after it. TCRdb re-called the multiplex PCR reads with MiXCR, one entry per CDR3 protein. The sample shows over a million distinct CDR3 sequences, approximately 35% of them seen only once. This sample was taken from a study of Graves' ophthalmopathy and Graves' hyperthyroidism. Findings and limits, study-wide: Blood was where most expanded thyroid clonotypes above 0.001 frequency also turned up.

The origin of this receptor is an adult man with Graves' hyperthyroidism. The sample consisted of peripheral blood or thyroid tissue (not recorded which). The V call is TRBV7-2, the J call TRBJ1-2, with 9 bases fitting TRBD1. The CDR3 sequence: CASSLGGQGFNYGYTF. The CDR3, as DNA: TGTGCCAGCAGCTTGGGGGGACAGGGTTTCAACTATGGCTACACCTTC.